The clone carrying this T cell receptor (beta chain) was detected once. Only in-frame clones appear in the TCRdb table, and some are missing; sequencing was by immunoSEQ multiplex PCR. The sample includes roughly 560,000 clones, about 84% seen only once; the top ten take more than 0.01%. This sample was included in a study of shared T cell receptors in the human thymus. Germline V gene sequence: CDR1 MNHEY, CDR2 SMNVEV (reference sequence). V lost 5 bases and J lost 4, with 29 bases in between. The CDR3 runs to 19 residues. The same sample was also studied in work on human thymus T cells. That source adds: Related research examined unrelated individuals and reported that their thymic repertoires overlapped highly.

The sequenced sample was thymocytes. The source is a boy under two years old with a congenital heart defect. The V and J genes are TRBV27 and TRBJ1-1; tentative D call: TRBD1 (6 bases). This CDR3 is CASSPRGRGDTTPGTEAFF. The CDR3 DNA reads as TGTGCCAGCAGTCCACGGGGCAGAGGGGACACCACGCCGGGCACTGAAGCTTTCTTT.